The sequence of this TCR beta chain was determined in a study of T cells in Graves' hyperthyroidism and ophthalmopathy (dated by TCRdb to 2018 to 2020). Study-wide context: Peripheral blood was sampled at the time of initial diagnosis, prior to any treatment. According to the paper, TCR Vbeta CDR3 sequencing was carried out on 135 peripheral blood samples, which came from under 50 ophthalmopathy, roughly 75 hyperthyroidism and about 17 progressor patients. Once sampling was done, hyperthyroidism patients were given methimazole at a starting dose of 30 mg daily, whereas ophthalmopathy patients were given high-dose intravenous methylprednisolone. In addition, the study compared T-cell repertoires in thyroid tissue and in blood from several Graves' hyperthyroidism patients. Prospective prediction of ophthalmopathy was tested in an independent validation cohort consisting of 18 hyperthyroidism patients and approximately 16 patients who later progressed to ophthalmopathy. The 75 to 100 discovery patients were randomly split 7:3 into training and test sets. To identify TCR V-J signatures that set the groups apart, the researchers used a discovery cohort of about a hundred patients, made up of around 42 with Graves' ophthalmopathy and about 60 with stable Graves' hyperthyroidism.

TCR beta CDR3 regions were amplified from RNA transcripts. For the first round of RT-PCR on the TCR CDR3, the HTBI primer set was used together with the Qiagen OneStep RT-PCR kit. Libraries were constructed in a second round of multiplex PCR, after which size selection and purification were performed. Paired-end sequencing of the libraries was performed with 100 bp reads on an Illumina HiSeq2000. The paper's processing steps were these. SOAPnuke was used to process the raw data, removing reads that contained adapters or uncalled bases, had a mean Phred below 15, or lacked an exact match to the constant primer or identifier. High-quality paired reads were merged with COPE v1.2.5, and unique nucleotide sequences were defined as clonotypes. MiTCR v1.1 was used to align clonotypes to the IMGT TRBV, TRBD and TRBJ reference segments. The analysis included only V-J combinations with a frequency above 0.0001, which together covered roughly 99% of the repertoires. The TCS score was defined as the ratio of F50 (clonal expansion) to E x V (chaos), calculated using BLOSUM62-based TCRdist between CDR3 peptides within each V-J. Welch's t-statistics and random forest reduced roughly 540 V-J features to under 15, which were used in a naive Bayes classifier (R e1071). TCRdb's own reprocessing of the public reads used fastp at Q25 and MiXCR and kept productive beta chains. Every CDR3 protein is listed once, alongside the most common genes and DNA of its rows. It is TCRdb's table, rather than the study itself, that gives the V and J calls and clone size. Present in this sample are some 500,000 distinct CDR3 sequences, less than 25% of which were seen just once. The ten largest account for approximately 11% of the sample.

The sample holds many counts of this clonotype. Its cognate antigen has yet to be identified. The record has no base qualities; no much larger clone is one base away. Via the germline V gene, CDR1 is MNHEY and CDR2 SVGEGT. From cysteine to phenylalanine, the CDR3 is 15 amino acids long. The entry retains the CDR3 DNA only, 45 bases that are in frame from base 1. Trimming removed 2 bases from V and 0 bases from J, leaving 5 bases between the germline ends. In the ophthalmopathy patients, disease was moderately to severely active, with a Clinical Activity Score of 3 or more, a NOSPECS grade of 4 or more, and a duration of less than 3 months. Any patient with an uncontrolled infection, another autoimmune disease, pregnancy or lactation was excluded. Diagnoses were based on clinical symptoms, serum thyroxine and TRAb, thyroid ultrasound and orbital computed tomography. Ficoll-Paque density gradient centrifugation was used to isolate PBMCs from about 10 ml of fresh peripheral blood. Total RNA was extracted with Trizol reagent, and quality was checked on an Agilent 2100 Bioanalyzer.

Here is what the overall study found, with its caveats: In validation, the model predicted progression to ophthalmopathy a median of around six months before onset, with approximately 70% sensitivity and roughly 79% specificity. A 13 V-J signature model separated ophthalmopathy from stable hyperthyroidism, with approximately 86% sensitivity and 81% to 82% specificity in cross-validation and 80%/75% in testing. Most expanded thyroid clonotypes (frequency above 0.001) were also detected in blood, suggesting blood repertoires may reflect thyroid immune responses. Sample size was not statistically predetermined, and investigators were not blinded to group allocation.

The sample was blood. The sequence came from a woman aged 25 to 45 with Graves' ophthalmopathy. The V and J genes are TRBV6-2 or TRBV6-3 and TRBJ2-6, with the D segment identity uncertain. Here is the DNA: TGTGCCAGCAGTTACGGTGGCTCTGGGGCCAACGTCCTGACTTTC. Translation gives CASSYGGSGANVLTF.